This is a list of T cell receptor beta chains from one sample in a study of cytomegalovirus exposure and HLA in healthy donors. Profiling relied on immunoSEQ multiplex PCR, and the TCRdb table lists in-frame clones only, not all of them. The sample shows hundreds of thousands of clones, about 75% of them seen only once. Source material: PBMCs. The receptor source for this set is a man aged 18 to 35 in good health and CMV-seronegative. CDR3s include the opening cysteine and the closing phenylalanine or tryptophan. The D gene is left open where the match is weak. Expanded clones are given a class, and other clones once, few, many or no size at all.

clone size,V gene,J gene,D gene,CDR3 DNA,CDR3 protein
NA,TRBV5-6,TRBJ2-1,TRBD2,TGTGCCAGCAGTTTAGCGGGATCTACATACAATGAGCAGTTCTTC,CASSLAGSTYNEQFF
NA,TRBV4-3,TRBJ2-2,TRBD2,TGCGCCAGCAGCCAAGATGATGCGGGGGACACCGGGGAGCTGTTTTTT,CASSQDDAGDTGELFF
once,TRBV11-2,TRBJ2-2,TRBD2,TGTGCCAGCAGCGACCCTCGGGGGGGCGGAGTGTGGTACACCGGGGAGCTGTTTTTT,CASSDPRGGGVWYTGELFF
NA,TRBV19,TRBJ2-1,NA,TGTGCCAGTACCTCCGCCAAGGGGTTAGTGAACAATGAGCAGTTCTTC,CASTSAKGLVNNEQFF
once,TRBV6-5,TRBJ1-5,NA,TGTGCCAGCAGTCACGAGGGCACCAATCAGCCCCAGCATTTT,CASSHEGTNQPQHF
NA,TRBV7-2,TRBJ2-1,NA,TGTGCCAGCAGCCTAAGACAGGTTCAGAATGAGCAGTTCTTC,CASSLRQVQNEQFF
NA,TRBV6-5,TRBJ1-1,NA,TGTGCCAGCAGTACGCGTAGATCGGGAGGAACTGAAGCTTTCTTT,CASSTRRSGGTEAFF
NA,TRBV19,TRBJ2-1,NA,TGTGCCAGTAGTATCGGAGGGGACTACAATGAGCAGTTCTTC,CASSIGGDYNEQFF
NA,TRBV5-1,TRBJ2-7,TRBD2,TGCGCCAGCAGCAACAGACTAGCGGGAGTGGGCGAGCAGTACTTC,CASSNRLAGVGEQYF
NA,TRBV9,TRBJ2-3,NA,TGTGCCAGCAGCGTAGGGAGGGGCCCCACAGATACGCAGTATTTT,CASSVGRGPTDTQYF
NA,TRBV2,TRBJ1-5,NA,TGTGCCAGCACCCAGGTCGATAGCAATCAGCCCCAGCATTTT,CASTQVDSNQPQHF
NA,TRBV7-9,TRBJ1-4,NA,TGTGCCAGCAGCTCAGAGGGACACCTCCGCGGTCCTAATGAAAAACTGTTTTTT,CASSSEGHLRGPNEKLFF
NA,TRBV6-5,TRBJ1-1,NA,TGTGCCAGCAGTTGGGAGGGGAACACTGAAGCTTTCTTT,CASSWEGNTEAFF
NA,TRBV7-3,TRBJ2-3,NA,TGTGCCAGCAGCCCACGTCCGGCTAGCGAGGTTGATACGCAGTATTTT,CASSPRPASEVDTQYF
NA,TRBV30,TRBJ1-6,TRBD1,TGTGCCTGGACCACGACAGGGGAGGGATCACCCCTCCACTTT,CAWTTTGEGSPLHF
NA,TRBV28,TRBJ2-1,NA,TGTGCCAGCAGTGCCCGAGGGGGTTGGTTCTTC,CASSARGGWFF
once,TRBV2,TRBJ2-1,NA,TGTGCCAGCAGTGATCAAGTCTCAGGGAATGAGCAGTTCTTC,CASSDQVSGNEQFF
NA,TRBV28,TRBJ2-1,TRBD2,TGTGCCAGCAGAAGACGACTAGCGGGAGTCAAGAACAATGAGCAGTTCTTC,CASRRRLAGVKNNEQFF
NA,TRBV19,TRBJ1-1,NA,TGTGCCAGTAGTATGATACAGGCGGACGGCACTGAAGCTTTCTTT,CASSMIQADGTEAFF
NA,TRBV6-1,TRBJ2-2,NA,TGTGCCAGCAGTGGACAGGCTAACACCGGGGAGCTGTTTTTT,CASSGQANTGELFF
NA,TRBV9,TRBJ2-7,TRBD2,TGTGCCAGCAGCTCTCGGACTAGCGACCACGAGCAGTACTTC,CASSSRTSDHEQYF
NA,TRBV7-2,TRBJ1-3,NA,TGTGCCAGCAGTTCTCAGGGGCCTTCCTTCTCTGGAAACACCATATATTTT,CASSSQGPSFSGNTIYF
once,TRBV9,TRBJ2-3,TRBD2,TGTGCCAGCAGCGTAGGCCTAGCGGGGGGAACAGATACGCAGTATTTT,CASSVGLAGGTDTQYF
NA,TRBV10-3,TRBJ2-3,TRBD2,TGTGCCATCGGATCCGGGACTAGCGGTTCAGATACGCAGTATTTT,CAIGSGTSGSDTQYF
few,TRBV19,TRBJ1-1,NA,TGTGCCAGTAGTATCACGGGGTCAGGGAGGAGGGACACTGAAGCTTTCTTT,CASSITGSGRRDTEAFF
NA,TRBV11-3,TRBJ1-1,TRBD1,TGTGCCAGCACCCGTGACAGGGGCACTGAAGCTTTCTTT,CASTRDRGTEAFF
many,TRBV6-5,TRBJ1-6,NA,TGTGCCAGCAGTTTCCCCAGTTCACCCCTCCACTTT,CASSFPSSPLHF
NA,TRBV30,TRBJ1-6,TRBD1,TGTGCCGGGACAGGGACACATTCACCCCTCCACTTT,CAGTGTHSPLHF
NA,TRBV6-6,TRBJ2-5,NA,TGTGCCAGCAGTTTAAAACGCCGGGAGACCCAGTACTTC,CASSLKRRETQYF
NA,TRBV18,TRBJ2-6,NA,TGTGCCAGCTCACCATTTATGGCAGGGCCTACTGGGGCCAACGTCCTGACTTTC,CASSPFMAGPTGANVLTF
NA,TRBV30,TRBJ2-3,TRBD2,TGTGCCTGGACCTCTACAAGCGGGGCAACAGATACGCAGTATTTT,CAWTSTSGATDTQYF
NA,TRBV7-6,TRBJ2-7,TRBD1,TGTGCCAGCAGCGCTGGGACAGGGGGGCACGAGCAGTACTTC,CASSAGTGGHEQYF
NA,TRBV7-9,TRBJ2-2,NA,TGTGCCAGCAGCCGGGGGACCGGGGAGCTGTTTTTT,CASSRGTGELFF
NA,TRBV28,TRBJ2-7,NA,TGTGCCAGCAGTCCCGGGACTCTGTACGAGCAGTACTTC,CASSPGTLYEQYF
NA,TRBV19,TRBJ2-1,TRBD1,TGTGCCAGTAGTATAGGCAGGGGGTCTGATGAGCAGTTCTTC,CASSIGRGSDEQFF
NA,TRBV5-1,TRBJ2-3,TRBD1,TGCGCCAGCAGGATGGACCTGGGACAGGGCACAGATACGCAGTATTTT,CASRMDLGQGTDTQYF
few,TRBV9,TRBJ2-3,TRBD1,TGTGCCAGCAGCGTAGATCCGGGACAGGGGTGGGAACCGCGGGACACAGATACGCAGTATTTT,CASSVDPGQGWEPRDTDTQYF
NA,TRBV30,TRBJ1-2,NA,TGTGCCTGGAGTGTAGACAAAAACTATGGCTACACCTTC,CAWSVDKNYGYTF
NA,TRBV18,TRBJ1-4,TRBD1,TGTGCCAGCTCAAGTGGACAGGGTACTGAAAAACTGTTTTTT,CASSSGQGTEKLFF
NA,TRBV5-1,TRBJ1-6,TRBD1,TGCGCCAGCAGCGCGGACAGGGAAGGGTCACCCCTCCACTTT,CASSADREGSPLHF
NA,TRBV7-9,TRBJ1-2,TRBD1,TGTGCCAGCAGCACCCCCCTGGACAGGGGGTCAGGGGGCTACACCTTC,CASSTPLDRGSGGYTF
NA,TRBV30,TRBJ1-2,NA,TGTGCCTGGAGTTCGGGAGGGAACGTTGGCTACACCTTC,CAWSSGGNVGYTF
NA,TRBV13,TRBJ2-7,TRBD2,TGTGCCAGCAGCTCGCGGGGGTGGGGGAGGGCCTACGAGCAGTACTTC,CASSSRGWGRAYEQYF
NA,TRBV2,TRBJ2-5,NA,TGTGCCAGCAGGCGAACGGGGATACAAGAGACCCAGTACTTC,CASRRTGIQETQYF
few,TRBV7-9,TRBJ1-1,NA,TGCGCCAGCAGCCGTTCTCAGGGGAACACTGAAGCTTTCTTT,CASSRSQGNTEAFF
NA,TRBV5-1,TRBJ2-3,NA,TGCGCCAGCAGCGACGGGACAAAGGCAGATACGCAGTATTTT,CASSDGTKADTQYF
few,TRBV2,TRBJ2-3,TRBD1,TGTGCCAGCAGGCTACGGACAGGGGACGGAGATACGCAGTATTTT,CASRLRTGDGDTQYF
NA,TRBV7-9,TRBJ1-5,NA,TGTGCCAGCAGTTCGGGGGGATTTGGCAATCAGCCCCAGCATTTT,CASSSGGFGNQPQHF